The source of this T cell receptor (beta chain) is a study of T cells in Graves' hyperthyroidism and ophthalmopathy. Background on the study: Prior to any treatment, at the point of initial diagnosis, peripheral blood was collected.

Germline V gene data show CDR1 as MDHEN and CDR2 as SYDVKM. V lost 1 base and J 2 bases, leaving 24 bases between the germline ends. This CDR3 spans 19 amino acids. In its sample, this clonotype was seen many times. TCR beta CDR3 regions were amplified from RNA. A first-round RT-PCR of the TCR CDR3 used the HTBI primer set. TCRdb re-analysed the multiplex PCR reads in MiXCR, keeping a single row per CDR3 protein. The data contain around 520,000 distinct CDR3 sequences, 13% to 15% of them seen just once; the ten biggest clones take up approximately 15%. This TCR came from a woman aged 40 to 49 with Graves' hyperthyroidism. Sequencing was carried out using blood. The chain employs TRBV28 and TRBJ2-7, with D possibly being TRBD1 (6 bases). CDR3 sequence reads: CASSLYRVSQRTNPYEQYF. The CDR3 DNA sequence: TGTGCCAGCAGTTTATACAGGGTCTCCCAGCGGACAAACCCCTACGAGCAGTACTTC.